This TCR beta chain stems from a study of cytomegalovirus exposure and HLA in healthy donors. Whole-study context: An earlier analysis found 95 million to 140 million unique TCR beta sequences from around 180 million T cells. General observations from the study: About 90% or about 30% of the time was how often most TCR beta V segments were productive, according to an earlier analysis. The authors excluded some V segments, including TRBV6-2 and TRBV6-3, as indistinguishable.

Both 60 Vbeta primers and 13 Jbeta primers went into the PCR. Measured with immunoSEQ multiplex PCR; TCRdb has only the in-frame clones, and not every one. The sample includes under 85,000 clones, about four fifths of them seen just once. Germline trimming cut 6 bases from V and 10 bases from J; bases unmatched to any gene: 14. Germline values: CDR1 SGHVS, CDR2 FNYEAQ. The CDR3 covers 15 residues. On this clone itself: The target antigen is unknown.

The sequenced sample was PBMCs. The chain employs TRBV7-6 and TRBJ1-2; TRBD1 aligns across 10 bases. The clonotype was recovered from a woman younger than 45 in good health and CMV-seronegative. The CDR3 sequence: CASSRLLGTGEAYTF. CDR3 bases: TGTGCCAGCAGTCGTTTACTCGGGACAGGGGAGGCCTACACCTTC.